The clone carrying this TCR beta chain was observed a few times. As yet, its antigen is unknown. One heparinised draw of blood, averaging about 120 mL, came from each donor. CDR3 size: 15 residues. V was pared by 5 bases and J by 1 base, with 3 bases of the junction left unmatched. The germline V gene has CDR1 SGHTA and CDR2 FQGNSA. The study reverse transcribed the entire isolated RNA, so it sequenced expressed TCRB transcripts. Clones were read by immunoSEQ multiplex PCR, and TCRdb kept only the in-frame ones, dropping some. The table has hundreds of thousands of clones, 11% to 15% seen once; the top ten hold approximately 0.043%. The sample originates from a study of beta chain features in type 1 diabetes. Study information: Investigators examined 107,917,701 sorted cells across all samples. General study findings and limits: Significant though moderate, a shortening of TCRB CDR3s appeared in all four CD4+ subsets of Type 1 diabetes patients. More deletions and fewer insertions at VDJ junctions were seen in type 1 diabetes patients. The naive, central memory and Treg TCRB repertoires showed an apparent similarity that was greater among patients than among healthy donors.

V usage is TRBV7-2 and J usage is TRBJ2-2; TRBD1 matches 8 bases. The material sequenced was naive CD4+ T cells from blood. The origin of this receptor is a man between 18 and 35 years old with type 1 diabetes. The CDR3 nucleotides read TGTGCCAGCAGCAAAGACAGGGGGAACACCGGGGAGCTGTTTTTT. Its translation is CASSKDRGNTGELFF.